One and the same sample provided the 16 T cell receptor beta chains below, sequenced in a study of shared clonotypes between healthy human individuals. The table came from immunoSEQ multiplex PCR; TCRdb's copy has only in-frame clones and leaves some out. This table has 2 million to 2.5 million clones, almost 96% appearing once. The sequenced sample was naive CD4+ T cells sorted from blood. The subset is: CD45RA+ positively selected. These TCRs come from a young man in good health.

Of note for this clone: Other DNA sequences in the same sample also yield this CDR3. The chain joins TRBV2 to TRBJ1-1, with D unclear. Germline V gives CDR1 SNHLY, CDR2 FYNNEI. Trimming took 4 bases from V and 6 from J, leaving 3 bases between them. The CDR3 loop spans 10 amino acids. The CDR3 bases are TGTGCCAGCAGTGGAGCTGAAGCTTTCTTT. It encodes CASSGAEAFF.

The chain combines TRBV18 with TRBJ1-1; 7 bases align to TRBD1. Germline values: CDR1 KGHSH, CDR2 LQKENI. The CDR3 runs to 15 residues. With V trimmed by 5 bases and J by 1 base, 7 bases remained unmatched. The CDR3 loop is CASSETGAANTEAFF. The CDR3 nucleotides read TGTGCCAGCTCAGAAACAGGGGCCGCGAACACTGAAGCTTTCTTT.

The chain links TRBV25-1 to TRBJ1-6; a possible D gene is TRBD1 (5 bases). With 1 base removed from V and 4 bases from J, the gap between germline ends came to 11 bases. The CDR3 spans 16 residues. Germline-derived CDR1 and CDR2 are MGHDK and SYGVNS. The DNA of the CDR3 is TGTGCCAGCAGTGAATCCCAGGGACCTTATAATTCACCCCTCCACTTT. This encodes CASSESQGPYNSPLHF.

The chain recombines TRBV21-1 with TRBJ1-3. TRBV21-1 is termed a pseudogene. There are 16 residues in the CDR3. DNA of the CDR3: TGTGCCAGCAGCAAAGGAAGTAGGAGCTCTGGAAACACCATATATTTT. This translates into CASSKGSRSSGNTIYF.

Here the CDR3 reads CASSLTGRNQPQHF. The CDR3 DNA reads TGTGCCAGCAGCTTGACGGGCCGCAATCAGCCCCAGCATTTT. This rearrangement joins TRBV5-6 to TRBJ1-5; D call uncertain. This CDR3 is 14 amino acids long. The V end was cut by 1 base, the J end by 2 bases, with 7 bases between. Germline V gene lookup returns CDR1 SGHDT and CDR2 YYEEEE.

The chain couples TRBV2 to TRBJ2-5; D unclear. CDR1 and CDR2 (germline): SNHLY, FYNNEI. The CDR3 contains 16 residues. V shed 0 bases and J shed 5 bases, with 16 bases lying between them. The CDR3 DNA reads as TGTGCCAGCAGTGAAGCGTCGCCTACCAGCCGGGAGACCCAGTACTTC. This translates into CASSEASPTSRETQYF.

The chain carries TRBV19 and TRBJ1-6; D is ambiguous. Germline V CDR1 and CDR2: LNHDA, SQIVND (reference sequence). The CDR3 length is 13 residues. Trimming left V 10 bases short and J 6 bases short, with 13 bases between. The CDR3 spells CATTDGRNSPLHF. CDR3 sequence (DNA): TGTGCCACCACGGACGGCCGTAATTCACCCCTCCACTTT. Drawing the rest from reference TRBV19 and TRBJ1-6, the complete variable domain is DGGITQSPKYLFRKEGQNVTLSCEQNLNHDAMYWYRQDPGQGLRLIYYSQIVNDFQKGDIAEGYSVSREKKESFPLTVTSAQKNPTAFYLCATTDGRNSPLHFGNGTRLTVT.

The genes are TRBV30 and TRBJ1-6; tentative D call: TRBD1 (5 bases). The V end lost 6 bases, the J end lost 5 bases, and 17 bases lay between the germline ends. The V gene's germline CDR1 is GTSNPN and CDR2 SVGIG (reference sequence). The CDR3 consists of 15 residues. CDR3 bases: TGTGCCTGCCCCCTGGGACCGGCCAATAATTCACCCCTCCACTTT. It translates to CACPLGPANNSPLHF.

Remarks on this clone: Other DNA sequences in the same sample also yield this CDR3. This sequence joins TRBV28 and TRBJ2-3; 7 positions match TRBD1. This CDR3 is 15 amino acids long. CDR1 is MDHEN, CDR2 SYDVKM, per germline. V was clipped by 2 bases and J by 3 bases; unmatched bases: 5. The CDR3 here is CASSLRGLGTDTQYF. CDR3 nucleotides: TGTGCCAGCAGTTTAAGGGGGCTTGGGACAGATACGCAGTATTTT.

The J gene is TRBJ1-5, the V gene TRBV7-9, with unresolved D. The CDR3 covers 14 residues. CDR1 and CDR2 (germline): SEHNR, FQNEAQ (reference sequence). Trimming shortened V by 4 bases and J by 6 bases, and 13 bases separated the two germline ends. The CDR3 sequence: CASSSGRTGQPQHF. The CDR3 DNA sequence: TGTGCCAGCAGCTCCGGACGGACGGGTCAGCCCCAGCATTTT.

The J gene is TRBJ2-7, the V gene TRBV12-5, with D hard to call. CDR1 is LGHNT, CDR2 FRNRAP, per germline. This CDR3 has 14 amino acids. V lost 0 bases to trimming and J lost 3 bases, with 9 bases between them. CDR3 amino acids: CASGLVPMDYEQYF. The CDR3 DNA is TGTGCTAGTGGTTTGGTACCCATGGACTACGAGCAGTACTTC.

This rearrangement joins TRBV7-2 to TRBJ1-6; no clear D. There are 14 residues in the CDR3. Between the trimmed V and J ends, which lost 2 bases and 6 bases, there was a span of 8 bases. Germline-derived CDR1 and CDR2 are SGHTA and FQGNSA. The CDR3 loop is CASSLRQSNSPLHF. The CDR3 DNA follows: TGTGCCAGCAGCTTAAGGCAGTCTAATTCACCCCTCCACTTT.

DNA of the CDR3: TGTGCCAGCAGTGATATCAAGGGACTAGCGCCGAGGGAGCAGTTCTTC. Translating gives CASSDIKGLAPREQFF. The V and J genes are TRBV2 and TRBJ2-1, with 10 positions matching TRBD2. The CDR3 spans 16 residues. V was clipped by 3 bases and J by 10 bases; unmatched bases: 12. Germline values: CDR1 SNHLY, CDR2 FYNNEI.

The chain carries TRBV10-3 and TRBJ1-3; no clear D gene. V shed 7 bases and J shed 0 bases, with 13 bases lying between them. The CDR3 has 15 residues. Looked up from germline, CDR1 is ENHRY and CDR2 is SYGVKD. In nucleotides, the CDR3 is TGTGCCATCAATCGAGACGGATACTCTGGAAACACCATATATTTT. Its protein product is CAINRDGYSGNTIYF.

The CDR3 sequence is CATRGTVNQPQHF. The CDR3 DNA reads as TGTGCCACCCGTGGGACAGTCAATCAGCCCCAGCATTTT. This chain uses TRBV6-5 with TRBJ1-5; 7 bases fit TRBD1. After removal of 10 bases from V and 3 bases from J, the junction contained 6 bases not matched to a gene. This CDR3 contains 13 residues. Germline values: CDR1 MNHEY, CDR2 SVGAGI.

The chain uses TRBV7-2 and TRBJ1-5; D might be TRBD1 (6 bases). The ends were cut back, 7 bases at V and 3 bases at J, with 10 bases in the middle. The CDR3 is made up of 13 amino acids. CDR1 is SGHTA, CDR2 FQGNSA, per germline. DNA of the CDR3: TGTGCCAGCATGACAGGTCCCAATCAGCCCCAGCATTTT. This sequence encodes CASMTGPNQPQHF.